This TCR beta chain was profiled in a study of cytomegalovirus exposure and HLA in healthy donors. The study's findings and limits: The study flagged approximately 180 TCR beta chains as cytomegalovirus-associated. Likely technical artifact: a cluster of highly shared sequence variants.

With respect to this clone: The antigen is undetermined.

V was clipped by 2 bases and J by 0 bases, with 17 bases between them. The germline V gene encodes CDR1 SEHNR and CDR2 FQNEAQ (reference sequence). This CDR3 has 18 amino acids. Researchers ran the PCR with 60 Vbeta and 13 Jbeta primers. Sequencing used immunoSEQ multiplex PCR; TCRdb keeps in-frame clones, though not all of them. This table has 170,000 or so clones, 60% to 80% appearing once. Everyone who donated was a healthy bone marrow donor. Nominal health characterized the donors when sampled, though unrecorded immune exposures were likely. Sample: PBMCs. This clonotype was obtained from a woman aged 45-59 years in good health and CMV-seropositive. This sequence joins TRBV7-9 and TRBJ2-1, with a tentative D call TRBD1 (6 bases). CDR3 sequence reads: CASSLIGTRAYSYNEQFF. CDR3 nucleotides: TGTGCCAGCAGCTTAATAGGGACAAGGGCATACTCCTACAATGAGCAGTTCTTC.